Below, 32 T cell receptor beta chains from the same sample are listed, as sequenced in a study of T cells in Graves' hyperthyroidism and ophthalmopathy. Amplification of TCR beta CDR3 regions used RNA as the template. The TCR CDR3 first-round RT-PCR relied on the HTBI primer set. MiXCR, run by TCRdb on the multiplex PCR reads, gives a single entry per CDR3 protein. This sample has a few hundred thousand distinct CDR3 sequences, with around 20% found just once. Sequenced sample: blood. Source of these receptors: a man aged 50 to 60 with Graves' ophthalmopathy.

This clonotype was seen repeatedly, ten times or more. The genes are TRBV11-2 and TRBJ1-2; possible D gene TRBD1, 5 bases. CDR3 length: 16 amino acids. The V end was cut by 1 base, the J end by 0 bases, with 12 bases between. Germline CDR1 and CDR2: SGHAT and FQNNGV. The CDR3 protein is CASSLGRAPANYGYTF. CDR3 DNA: TGTGCCAGCAGCTTAGGCAGGGCTCCGGCTAACTATGGCTACACCTTC.

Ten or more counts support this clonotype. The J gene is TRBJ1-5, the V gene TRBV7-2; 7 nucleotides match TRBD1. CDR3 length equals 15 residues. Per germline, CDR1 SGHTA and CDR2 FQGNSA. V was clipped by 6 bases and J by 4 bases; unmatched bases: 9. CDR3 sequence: CASSGTGALNQPQHF. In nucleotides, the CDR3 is TGTGCCAGCAGTGGAACAGGGGCACTTAATCAGCCCCAGCATTTT.

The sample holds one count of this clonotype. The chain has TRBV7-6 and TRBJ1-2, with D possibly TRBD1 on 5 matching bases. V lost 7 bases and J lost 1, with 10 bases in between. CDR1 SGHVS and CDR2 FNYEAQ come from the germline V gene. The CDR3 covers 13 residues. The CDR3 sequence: CASNPGLNYGYTF. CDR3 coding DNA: TGTGCCAGCAACCCGGGACTTAACTATGGCTACACCTTC.

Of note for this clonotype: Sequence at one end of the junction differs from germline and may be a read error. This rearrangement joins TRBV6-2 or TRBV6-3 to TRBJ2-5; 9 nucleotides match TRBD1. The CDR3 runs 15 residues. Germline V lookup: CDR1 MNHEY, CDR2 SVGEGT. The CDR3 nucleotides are TGTGCCAGCGGGAGGACAGGGGTTCCCCAAGAGACCCGGTACTTC. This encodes CASGRTGVPQETRYF.

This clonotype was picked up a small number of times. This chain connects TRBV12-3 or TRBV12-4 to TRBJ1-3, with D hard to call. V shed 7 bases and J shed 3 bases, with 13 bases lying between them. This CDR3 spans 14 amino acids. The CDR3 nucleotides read TGTGCCAGCACCTCGGCTTGGGGTGGAAACACCATATATTTT. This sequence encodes CASTSAWGGNTIYF.

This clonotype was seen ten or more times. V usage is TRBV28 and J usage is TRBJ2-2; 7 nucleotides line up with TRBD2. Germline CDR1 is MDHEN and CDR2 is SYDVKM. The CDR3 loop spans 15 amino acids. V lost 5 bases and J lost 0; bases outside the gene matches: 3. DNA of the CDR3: TGTGCCAGCAGTGCTAGCGGAACGAACACCGGGGAGCTGTTTTTT. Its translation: CASSASGTNTGELFF.

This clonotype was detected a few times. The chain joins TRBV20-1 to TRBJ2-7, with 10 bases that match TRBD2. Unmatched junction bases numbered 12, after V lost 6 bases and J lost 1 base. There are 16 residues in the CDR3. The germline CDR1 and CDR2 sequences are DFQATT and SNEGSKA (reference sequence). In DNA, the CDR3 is TGCAGTGCCGCCACGCCGGGACTAGCGAAATCCTACGAGCAGTACTTC. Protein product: CSAATPGLAKSYEQYF.

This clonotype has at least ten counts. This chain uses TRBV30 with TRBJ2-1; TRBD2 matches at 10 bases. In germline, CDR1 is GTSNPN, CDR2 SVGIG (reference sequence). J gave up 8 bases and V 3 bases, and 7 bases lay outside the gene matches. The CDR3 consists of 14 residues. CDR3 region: CAWSPGLAADEQFF. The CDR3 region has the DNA TGTGCCTGGAGCCCCGGACTAGCGGCCGATGAGCAGTTCTTC.

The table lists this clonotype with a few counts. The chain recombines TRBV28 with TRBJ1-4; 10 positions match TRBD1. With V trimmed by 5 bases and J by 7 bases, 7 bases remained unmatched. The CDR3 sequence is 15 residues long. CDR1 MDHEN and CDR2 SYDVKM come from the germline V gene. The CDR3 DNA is TGTGCCAGCAGTCCCGGACAGGGGGACAGTGAAAAACTGTTTTTT. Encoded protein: CASSPGQGDSEKLFF.

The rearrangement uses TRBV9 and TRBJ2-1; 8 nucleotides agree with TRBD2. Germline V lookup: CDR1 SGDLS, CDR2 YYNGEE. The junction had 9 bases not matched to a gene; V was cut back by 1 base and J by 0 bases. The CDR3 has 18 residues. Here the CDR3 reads CASSVIATSVSSYNEQFF. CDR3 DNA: TGTGCCAGCAGCGTAATCGCGACTAGCGTGAGCTCCTACAATGAGCAGTTCTTC.

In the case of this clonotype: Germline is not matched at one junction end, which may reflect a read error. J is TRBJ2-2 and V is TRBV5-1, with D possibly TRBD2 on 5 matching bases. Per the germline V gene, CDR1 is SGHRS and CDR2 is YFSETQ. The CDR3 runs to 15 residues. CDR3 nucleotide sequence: TGTGCCAGCAGCTTGGGCGGATTGAACACCGGGGAGCTGCTTTTC. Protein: CASSLGGLNTGELLF.

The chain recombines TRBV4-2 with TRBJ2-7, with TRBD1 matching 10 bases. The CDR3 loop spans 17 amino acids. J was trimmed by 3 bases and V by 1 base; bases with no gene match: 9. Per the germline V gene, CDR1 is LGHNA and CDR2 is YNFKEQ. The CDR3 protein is CASSQGTTGQGRYEQYF. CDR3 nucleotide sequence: TGTGCCAGCAGCCAAGGGACGACGGGACAGGGGCGCTACGAGCAGTACTTC.

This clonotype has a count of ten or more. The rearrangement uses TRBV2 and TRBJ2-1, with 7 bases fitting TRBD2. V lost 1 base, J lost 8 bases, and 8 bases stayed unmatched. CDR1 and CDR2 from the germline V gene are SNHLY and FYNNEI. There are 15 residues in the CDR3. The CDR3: CASSEDAGVRDEQFF. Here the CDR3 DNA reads TGTGCCAGCAGTGAAGACGCGGGGGTGAGGGATGAGCAGTTCTTC.

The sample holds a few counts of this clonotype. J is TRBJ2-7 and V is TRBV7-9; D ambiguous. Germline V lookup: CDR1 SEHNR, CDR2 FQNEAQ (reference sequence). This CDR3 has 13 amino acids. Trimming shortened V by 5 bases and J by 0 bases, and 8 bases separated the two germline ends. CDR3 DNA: TGTGCCAGCAGCCCTGACCTCTCCTACGAGCAGTACTTC. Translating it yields CASSPDLSYEQYF.

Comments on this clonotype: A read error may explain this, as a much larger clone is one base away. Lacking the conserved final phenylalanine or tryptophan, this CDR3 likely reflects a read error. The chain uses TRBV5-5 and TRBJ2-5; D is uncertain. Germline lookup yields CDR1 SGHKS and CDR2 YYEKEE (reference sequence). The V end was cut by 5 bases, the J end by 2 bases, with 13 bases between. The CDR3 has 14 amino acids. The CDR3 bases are TGTGCCAGCAGGGACGTGGCAAGACAAGAGACCCAGTACCTC. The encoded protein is CASRDVARQETQYL.

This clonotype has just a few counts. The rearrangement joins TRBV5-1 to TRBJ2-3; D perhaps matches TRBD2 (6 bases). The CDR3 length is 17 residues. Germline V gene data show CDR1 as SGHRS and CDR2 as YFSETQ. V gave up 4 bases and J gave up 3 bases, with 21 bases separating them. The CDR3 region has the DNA TGCGCCAGCAGCAGGACTCCAATAGCGGTGGGGACAGATACGCAGTATTTT. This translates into CASSRTPIAVGTDTQYF.

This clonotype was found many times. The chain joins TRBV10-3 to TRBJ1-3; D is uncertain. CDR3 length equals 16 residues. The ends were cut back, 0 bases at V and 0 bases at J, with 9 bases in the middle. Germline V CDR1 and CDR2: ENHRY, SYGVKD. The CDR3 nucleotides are TGTGCCATCAGTGAGTCGAGTGGCAGCTCTGGAAACACCATATATTTT. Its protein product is CAISESSGSSGNTIYF.

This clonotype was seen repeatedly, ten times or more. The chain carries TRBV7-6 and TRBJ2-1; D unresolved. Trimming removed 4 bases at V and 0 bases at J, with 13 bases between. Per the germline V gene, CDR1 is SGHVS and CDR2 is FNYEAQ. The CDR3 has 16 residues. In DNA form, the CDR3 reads TGTGCCAGCAGCTCCCCCCTCCAAAGCTCCTACAATGAGCAGTTCTTC. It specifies CASSSPLQSSYNEQFF. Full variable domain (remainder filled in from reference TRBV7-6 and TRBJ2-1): GAGVSQSPRYKVTKRGQDVALRCDPISGHVSLYWYRQALGQGPEFLTYFNYEAQQDKSGLPNDRFSAERPEGSISTLTIQRTEQRDSAMYRCASSSPLQSSYNEQFFGPGTRLTVL.

The CDR3 DNA reads TGTGCCAGCAGCGTACAGGATTCGTCTTCTGAAAAACTGTTTTTT. This codes for CASSVQDSSSEKLFF. The chain couples TRBV9 to TRBJ1-4; D unclear. There are 15 residues in the CDR3. Trimming took off 1 base at V and 7 bases at J, with 14 bases between the two ends. CDR1 SGDLS and CDR2 YYNGEE come from the germline V gene. Full variable domain (rest looked up from reference TRBV9 and TRBJ1-4): DSGVTQTPKHLITATGQRVTLRCSPRSGDLSVYWYQQSLDQGLQFLIQYYNGEERAKGNILERFSAQQFPDLHSELNLSSLELGDSALYFCASSVQDSSSEKLFFGSGTQLSVL.

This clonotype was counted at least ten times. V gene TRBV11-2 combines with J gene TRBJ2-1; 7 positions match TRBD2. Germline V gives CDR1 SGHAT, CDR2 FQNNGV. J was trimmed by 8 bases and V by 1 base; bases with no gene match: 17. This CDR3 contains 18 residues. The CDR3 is CASSLVGSSGYPGDEQFF. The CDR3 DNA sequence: TGTGCCAGCAGCTTAGTAGGGTCTAGCGGCTATCCAGGCGATGAGCAGTTCTTC.

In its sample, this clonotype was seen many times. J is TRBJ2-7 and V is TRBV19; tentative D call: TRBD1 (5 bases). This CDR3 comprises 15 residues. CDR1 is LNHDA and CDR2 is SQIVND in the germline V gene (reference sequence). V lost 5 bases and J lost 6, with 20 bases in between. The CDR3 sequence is CASSGPPGYISEQYF. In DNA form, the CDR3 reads TGTGCCAGTAGTGGCCCTCCAGGGTACATCTCCGAGCAGTACTTC.

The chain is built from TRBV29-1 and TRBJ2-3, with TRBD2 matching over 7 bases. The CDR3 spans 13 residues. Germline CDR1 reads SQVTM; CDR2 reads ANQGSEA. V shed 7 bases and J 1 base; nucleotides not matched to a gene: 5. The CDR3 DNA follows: TGCAGCGCTCCGGGGGGAGGCACAGATACGCAGTATTTT. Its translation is CSAPGGGTDTQYF.

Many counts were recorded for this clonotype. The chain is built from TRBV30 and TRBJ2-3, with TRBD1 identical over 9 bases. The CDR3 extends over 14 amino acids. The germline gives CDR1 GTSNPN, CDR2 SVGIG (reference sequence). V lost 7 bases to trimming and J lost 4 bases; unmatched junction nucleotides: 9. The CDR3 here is CASFLGQGADTQYF. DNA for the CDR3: TGTGCCTCCTTCCTGGGACAGGGAGCAGATACGCAGTATTTT. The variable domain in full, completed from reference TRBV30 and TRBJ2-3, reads SQTIHQWPATLVQPVGSPLSLECTVEGTSNPNLYWYRQAAGRGLQLLFYSVGIGQISSEVPQNLSASRPQDRQFILSSKKLLLSDSGFYLCASFLGQGADTQYFGPGTRLTVL.

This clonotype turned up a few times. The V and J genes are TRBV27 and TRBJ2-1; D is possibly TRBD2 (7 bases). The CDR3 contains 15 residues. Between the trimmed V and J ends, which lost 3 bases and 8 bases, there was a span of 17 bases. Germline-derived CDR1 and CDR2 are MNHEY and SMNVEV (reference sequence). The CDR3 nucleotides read TGTGCCAGCAGTTTGATCGGGGGGCGCCCCGATGAGCAGTTCTTC. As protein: CASSLIGGRPDEQFF.

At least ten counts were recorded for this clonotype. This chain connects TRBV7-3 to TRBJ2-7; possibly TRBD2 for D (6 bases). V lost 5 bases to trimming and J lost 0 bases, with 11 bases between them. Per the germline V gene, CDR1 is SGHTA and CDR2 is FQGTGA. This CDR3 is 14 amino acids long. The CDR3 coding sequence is TGTGCCAGCAGCCCGACCGGGAGCTCCTACGAGCAGTACTTC. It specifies CASSPTGSSYEQYF.

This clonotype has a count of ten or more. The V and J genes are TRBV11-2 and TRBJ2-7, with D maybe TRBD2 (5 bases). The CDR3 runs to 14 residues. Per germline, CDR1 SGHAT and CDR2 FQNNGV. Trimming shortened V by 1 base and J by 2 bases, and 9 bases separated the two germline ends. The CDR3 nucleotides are TGTGCCAGCAGCTTAGCGGCGGGTGCCTACGAGCAGTACTTC. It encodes CASSLAAGAYEQYF.

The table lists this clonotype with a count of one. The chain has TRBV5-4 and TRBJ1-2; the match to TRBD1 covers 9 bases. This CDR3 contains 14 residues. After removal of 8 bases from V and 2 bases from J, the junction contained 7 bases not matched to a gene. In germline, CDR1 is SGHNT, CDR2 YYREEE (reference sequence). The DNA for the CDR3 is TGTGCCAGTACGGAGACAGGGGGGAACTATGGCTACACCTTC. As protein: CASTETGGNYGYTF.

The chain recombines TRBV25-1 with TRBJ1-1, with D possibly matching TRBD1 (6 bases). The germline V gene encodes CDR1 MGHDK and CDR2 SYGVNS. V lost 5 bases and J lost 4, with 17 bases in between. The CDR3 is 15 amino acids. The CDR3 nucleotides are TGTGCCAGCAGTCTGTCCGGGGGCCAAGCCACTGAAGCTTTCTTT. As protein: CASSLSGGQATEAFF.

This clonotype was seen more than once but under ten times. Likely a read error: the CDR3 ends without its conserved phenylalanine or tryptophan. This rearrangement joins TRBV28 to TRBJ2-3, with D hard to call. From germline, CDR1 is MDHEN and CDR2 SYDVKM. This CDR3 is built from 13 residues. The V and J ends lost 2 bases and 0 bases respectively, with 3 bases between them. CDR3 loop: CASSLRSTDTQYS. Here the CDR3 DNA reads TGTGCCAGCAGTTTAAGGAGCACAGATACGCAGTATTCT.

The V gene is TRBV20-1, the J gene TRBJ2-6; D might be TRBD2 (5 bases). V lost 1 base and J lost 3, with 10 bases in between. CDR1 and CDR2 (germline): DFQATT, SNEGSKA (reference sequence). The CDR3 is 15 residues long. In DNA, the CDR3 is TGCAGTGCTAGAGGAGGGAGTAGTGGGGCCAACGTCCTGACTTTC. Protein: CSARGGSSGANVLTF.

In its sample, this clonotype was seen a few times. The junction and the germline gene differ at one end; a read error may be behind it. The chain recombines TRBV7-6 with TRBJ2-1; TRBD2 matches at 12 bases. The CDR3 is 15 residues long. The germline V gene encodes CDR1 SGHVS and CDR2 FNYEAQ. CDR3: CASSLAGGPGAEQFF. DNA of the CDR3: TGTGCCAGCAGCCTAGCGGGAGGGCCCGGGGCTGAGCAGTTCTTC.

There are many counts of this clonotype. The CDR3 loop is CASSPRGLGETQYF. The DNA for the CDR3 is TGTGCCAGCAGTCCCCGCGGACTAGGAGAGACCCAGTACTTC. This sequence joins TRBV7-8 and TRBJ2-5, with 7 bases fitting TRBD2. J lost 4 bases, V lost 6 bases, and 8 bases had no gene match. CDR1 is SGHVS and CDR2 is FQNEAQ in the germline V gene. The CDR3 sequence is 14 residues long.